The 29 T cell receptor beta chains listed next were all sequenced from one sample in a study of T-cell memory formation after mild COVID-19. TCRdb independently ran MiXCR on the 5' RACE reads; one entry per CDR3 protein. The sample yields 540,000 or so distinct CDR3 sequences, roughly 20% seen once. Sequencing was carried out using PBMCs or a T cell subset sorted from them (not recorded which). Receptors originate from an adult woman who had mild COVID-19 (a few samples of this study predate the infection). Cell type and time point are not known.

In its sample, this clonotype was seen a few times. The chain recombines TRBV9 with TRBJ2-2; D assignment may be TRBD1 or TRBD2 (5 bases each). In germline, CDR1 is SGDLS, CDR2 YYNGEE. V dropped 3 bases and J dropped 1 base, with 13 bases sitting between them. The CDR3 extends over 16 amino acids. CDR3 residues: CASSAPTRGNTGELFF. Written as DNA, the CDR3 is TGTGCCAGCAGCGCCCCAACTAGGGGGAACACCGGGGAGCTGTTTTTT.

The chain's CDR3 is CASSQDSGGTSYNEQFF. Written as DNA, the CDR3 is TGTGCCAGCAGCCAAGATAGCGGGGGGACTTCCTACAATGAGCAGTTCTTC. The chain links TRBV3-1 to TRBJ2-1, with 10 bases that match TRBD2. The CDR3 runs 17 residues. Germline CDR1 is LGHDT and CDR2 is YNNKEL (reference sequence). V trimming: 0 bases; J trimming: 1 base; junction bases outside the gene matches: 3.

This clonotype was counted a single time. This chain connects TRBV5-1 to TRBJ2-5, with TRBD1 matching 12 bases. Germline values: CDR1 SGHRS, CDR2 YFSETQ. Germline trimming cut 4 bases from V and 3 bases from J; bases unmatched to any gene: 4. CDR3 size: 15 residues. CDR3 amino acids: CASSPGQGAEETQYF. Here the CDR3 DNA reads TGCGCCAGCAGCCCGGGACAGGGGGCAGAAGAGACCCAGTACTTC.

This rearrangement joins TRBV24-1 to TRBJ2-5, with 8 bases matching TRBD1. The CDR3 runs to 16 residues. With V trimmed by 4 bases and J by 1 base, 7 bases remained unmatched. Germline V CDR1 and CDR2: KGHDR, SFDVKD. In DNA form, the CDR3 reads TGTGCCACCAGTGACCCCCGTGGACAGGGCCAAGAGACCCAGTACTTC. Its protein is CATSDPRGQGQETQYF.

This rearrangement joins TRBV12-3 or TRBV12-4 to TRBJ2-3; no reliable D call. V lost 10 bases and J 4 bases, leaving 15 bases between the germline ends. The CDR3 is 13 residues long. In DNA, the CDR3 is TGTGCCAACATTGTCGGGTCAGCAGATACGCAGTATTTT. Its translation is CANIVGSADTQYF.

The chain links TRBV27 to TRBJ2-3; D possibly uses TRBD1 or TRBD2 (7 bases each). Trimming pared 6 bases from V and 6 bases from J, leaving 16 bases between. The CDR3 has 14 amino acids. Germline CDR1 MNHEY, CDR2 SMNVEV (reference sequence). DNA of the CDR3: TGTGCCAGCAGGTCCAGGGGGGGCCGGGATACGCAGTATTTT. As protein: CASRSRGGRDTQYF.

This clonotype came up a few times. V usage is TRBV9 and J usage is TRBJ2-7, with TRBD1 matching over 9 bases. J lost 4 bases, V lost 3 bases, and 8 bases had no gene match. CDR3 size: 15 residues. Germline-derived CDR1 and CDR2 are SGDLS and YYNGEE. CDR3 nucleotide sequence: TGTGCCAGCAGCGGGGTCGGGACAGGGAGATACGAGCAGTACTTC. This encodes CASSGVGTGRYEQYF. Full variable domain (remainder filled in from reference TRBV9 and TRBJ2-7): DSGVTQTPKHLITATGQRVTLRCSPRSGDLSVYWYQQSLDQGLQFLIQYYNGEERAKGNILERFSAQQFPDLHSELNLSSLELGDSALYFCASSGVGTGRYEQYFGPGTRLTVT.

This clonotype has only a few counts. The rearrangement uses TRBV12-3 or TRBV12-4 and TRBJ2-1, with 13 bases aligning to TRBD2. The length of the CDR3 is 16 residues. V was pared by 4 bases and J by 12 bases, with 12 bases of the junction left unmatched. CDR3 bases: TGTGCCAGCAGTTGGGGTGGACTAGCGGGGGAGGGGTCGCAGTTCTTC. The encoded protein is CASSWGGLAGEGSQFF.

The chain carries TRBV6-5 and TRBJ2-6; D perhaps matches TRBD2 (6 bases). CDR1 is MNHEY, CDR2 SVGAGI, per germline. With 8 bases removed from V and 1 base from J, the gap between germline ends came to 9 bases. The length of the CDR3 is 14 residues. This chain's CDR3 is CASQRESGANVLTF. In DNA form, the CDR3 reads TGTGCCAGCCAACGGGAGTCTGGGGCCAACGTCCTGACTTTC.

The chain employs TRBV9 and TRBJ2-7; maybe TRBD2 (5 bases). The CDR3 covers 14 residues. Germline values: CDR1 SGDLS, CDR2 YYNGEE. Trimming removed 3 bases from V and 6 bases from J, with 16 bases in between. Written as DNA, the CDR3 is TGTGCCAGCAGCGCGGAGGAGGTTTGGGCCGAGCAGTACTTC. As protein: CASSAEEVWAEQYF.

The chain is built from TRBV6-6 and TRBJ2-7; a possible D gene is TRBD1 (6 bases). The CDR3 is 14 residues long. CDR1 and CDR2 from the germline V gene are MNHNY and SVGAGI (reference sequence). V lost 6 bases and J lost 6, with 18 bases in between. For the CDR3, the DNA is TGTGCCAGCAGCCCGAAACAGGGATTAGGCGAGCAGTACTTC. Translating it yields CASSPKQGLGEQYF.

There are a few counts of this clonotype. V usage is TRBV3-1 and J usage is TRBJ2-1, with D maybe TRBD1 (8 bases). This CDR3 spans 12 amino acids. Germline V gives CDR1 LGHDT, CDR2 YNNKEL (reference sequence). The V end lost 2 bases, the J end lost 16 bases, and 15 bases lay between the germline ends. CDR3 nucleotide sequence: TGTGCCAGCAGCCAACTACAGGGGGGGGTTTTCTTC. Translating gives CASSQLQGGVFF.

CDR3: CASSSMTGVETQYF. The CDR3 nucleotides read TGTGCCAGCAGCTCCATGACAGGGGTTGAGACCCAGTACTTC. This chain connects TRBV13 to TRBJ2-5; 8 positions agree with TRBD1. This CDR3 is built from 14 residues. Germline V gives CDR1 PRHDT, CDR2 FYEKMQ (reference sequence). Trimming cost V 4 bases and J 5 bases; bases outside gene matches: 6.

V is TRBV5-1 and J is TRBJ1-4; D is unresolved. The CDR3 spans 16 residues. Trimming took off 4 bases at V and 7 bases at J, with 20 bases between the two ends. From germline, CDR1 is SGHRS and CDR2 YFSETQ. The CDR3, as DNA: TGCGCCAGCAGCGACGGAGTCGGCCCCTCGGGTGAAAAACTGTTTTTT. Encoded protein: CASSDGVGPSGEKLFF.

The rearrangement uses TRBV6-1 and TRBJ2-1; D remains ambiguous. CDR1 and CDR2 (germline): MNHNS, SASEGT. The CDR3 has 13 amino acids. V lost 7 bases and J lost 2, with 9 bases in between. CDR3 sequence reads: CASTRATYNEQFF. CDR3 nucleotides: TGTGCCAGCACAAGGGCGACCTACAATGAGCAGTTCTTC.

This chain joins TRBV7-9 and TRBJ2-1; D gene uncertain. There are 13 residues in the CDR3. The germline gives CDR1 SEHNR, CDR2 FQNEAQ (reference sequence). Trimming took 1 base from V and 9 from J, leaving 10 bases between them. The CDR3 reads CASSLEEAIEQFF. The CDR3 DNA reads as TGTGCCAGCAGCTTAGAAGAGGCGATTGAGCAGTTCTTC.

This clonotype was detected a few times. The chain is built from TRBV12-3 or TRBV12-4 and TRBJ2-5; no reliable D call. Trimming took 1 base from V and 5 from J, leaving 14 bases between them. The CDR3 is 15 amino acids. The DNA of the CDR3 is TGTGCCAGCAGTTTAGACGGGTCAGACTTTGAGACCCAGTACTTC. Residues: CASSLDGSDFETQYF.

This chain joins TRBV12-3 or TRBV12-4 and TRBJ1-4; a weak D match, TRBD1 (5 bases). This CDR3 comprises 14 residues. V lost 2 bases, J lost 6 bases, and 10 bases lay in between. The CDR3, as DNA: TGTGCCAGCAGTTTAATAGGGGTTGATGAAAAACTGTTTTTT. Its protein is CASSLIGVDEKLFF.

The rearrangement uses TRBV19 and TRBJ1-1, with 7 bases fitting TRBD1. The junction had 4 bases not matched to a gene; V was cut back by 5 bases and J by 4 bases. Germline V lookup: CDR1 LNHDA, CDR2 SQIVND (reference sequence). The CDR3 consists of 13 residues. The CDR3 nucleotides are TGTGCCAGTAGTGACAGGGTGGGCACTGAAGCTTTCTTT. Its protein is CASSDRVGTEAFF.

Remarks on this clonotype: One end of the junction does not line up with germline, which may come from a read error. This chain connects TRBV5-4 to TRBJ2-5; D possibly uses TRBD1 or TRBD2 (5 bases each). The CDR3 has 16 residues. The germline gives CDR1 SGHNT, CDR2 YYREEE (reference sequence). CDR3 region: CASSFRDLRGEESQYF. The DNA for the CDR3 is TGTGCCAGCAGCTTCCGGGACCTAAGAGGTGAAGAGTCCCAGTACTTC.

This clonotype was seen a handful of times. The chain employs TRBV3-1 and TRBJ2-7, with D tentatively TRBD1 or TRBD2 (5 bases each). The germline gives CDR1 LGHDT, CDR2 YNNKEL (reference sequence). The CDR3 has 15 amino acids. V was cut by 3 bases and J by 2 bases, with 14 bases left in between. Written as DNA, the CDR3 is TGTGCCAGCAGCCAGAAACTAGAGGGACCCTACGAGCAGTACTTC. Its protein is CASSQKLEGPYEQYF.

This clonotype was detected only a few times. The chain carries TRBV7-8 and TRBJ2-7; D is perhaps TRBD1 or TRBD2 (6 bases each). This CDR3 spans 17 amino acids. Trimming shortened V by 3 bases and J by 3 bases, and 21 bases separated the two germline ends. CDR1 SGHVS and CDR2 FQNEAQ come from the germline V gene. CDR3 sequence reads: CASSFFRKGEALYEQYF. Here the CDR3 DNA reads TGTGCCAGCAGCTTCTTCCGCAAGGGGGAGGCCCTCTACGAGCAGTACTTC.

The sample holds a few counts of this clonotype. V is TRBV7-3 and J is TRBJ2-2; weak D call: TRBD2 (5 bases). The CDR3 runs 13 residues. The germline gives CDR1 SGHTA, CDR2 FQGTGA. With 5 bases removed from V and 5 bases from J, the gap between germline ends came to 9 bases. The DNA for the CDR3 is TGTGCCAGCAGCCCGGACTCAACCGGGGAGCTGTTTTTT. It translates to CASSPDSTGELFF.

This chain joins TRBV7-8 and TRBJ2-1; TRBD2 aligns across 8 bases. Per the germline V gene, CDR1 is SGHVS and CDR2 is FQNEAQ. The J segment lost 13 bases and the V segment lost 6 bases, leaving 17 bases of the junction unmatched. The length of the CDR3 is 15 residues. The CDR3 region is CASSLRTSPTEVQFF. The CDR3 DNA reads TGTGCCAGCAGTCTGAGGACTAGCCCCACGGAGGTACAGTTCTTC.

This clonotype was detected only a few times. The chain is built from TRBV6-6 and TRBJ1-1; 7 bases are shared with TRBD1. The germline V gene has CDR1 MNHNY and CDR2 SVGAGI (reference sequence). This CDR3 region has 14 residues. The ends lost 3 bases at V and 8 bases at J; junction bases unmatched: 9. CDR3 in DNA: TGTGCCAGCAGTTATGGGACAGAAGGAGGGGAAGCTTTCTTT. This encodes CASSYGTEGGEAFF.

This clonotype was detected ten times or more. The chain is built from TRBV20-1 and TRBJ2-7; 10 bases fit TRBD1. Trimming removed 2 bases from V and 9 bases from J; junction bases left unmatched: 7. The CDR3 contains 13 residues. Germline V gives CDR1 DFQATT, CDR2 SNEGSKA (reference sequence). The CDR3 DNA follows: TGCAGTGCTAGAACCGGGACAGGGGTGGTGCAGTACTTC. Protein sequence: CSARTGTGVVQYF.

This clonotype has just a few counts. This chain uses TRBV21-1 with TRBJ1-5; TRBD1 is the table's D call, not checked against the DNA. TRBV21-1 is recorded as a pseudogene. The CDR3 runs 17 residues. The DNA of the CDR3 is TGTGCCAGCAGCCTCCGACAGGGAAGGTTTAGCAATCAGCCCCAGCATTTT. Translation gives CASSLRQGRFSNQPQHF.

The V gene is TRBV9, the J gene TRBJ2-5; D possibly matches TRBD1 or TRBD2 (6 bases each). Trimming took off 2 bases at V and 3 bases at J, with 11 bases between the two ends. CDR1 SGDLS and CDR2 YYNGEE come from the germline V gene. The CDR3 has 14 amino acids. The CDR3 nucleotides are TGTGCCAGCAGCGTTAGGGGGGAGAAAGAGACCCAGTACTTC. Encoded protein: CASSVRGEKETQYF.

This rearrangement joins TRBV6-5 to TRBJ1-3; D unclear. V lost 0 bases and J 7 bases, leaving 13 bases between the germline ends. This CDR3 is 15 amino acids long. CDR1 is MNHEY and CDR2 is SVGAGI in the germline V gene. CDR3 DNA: TGTGCCAGCAGTTACTCACCCGGGAGCGGGAACACCATATATTTT. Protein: CASSYSPGSGNTIYF.